This T cell receptor (beta chain) was documented in a study of response to subunit inactivated influenza vaccine. Findings and caveats of the study: The authors suggested that every seasonal influenza vaccination recruits few new T cells.

Comment on this clonotype: The target antigen is unknown.

This CDR3 has 13 amino acids. V lost 4 bases and J 3 bases, leaving 13 bases between the germline ends. Germline CDR1 reads SQVTM; CDR2 reads ANQGSEA. TCRdb used MiXCR to reprocess the RT-PCR reads, holding one entry per CDR3 protein. This table has about 800,000 distinct CDR3 sequences, 21% appearing once. The sample consisted of PBMCs from blood, taken approximately 5 days after vaccination. The sequence came from a man aged 50-59 years who received an inactivated influenza vaccine. V is TRBV29-1 and J is TRBJ2-7; a possible D gene is TRBD1 (6 bases). CDR3 region: CSVGRQADYEQYF. DNA for the CDR3: TGCAGCGTTGGTCGACAGGCTGACTACGAGCAGTACTTC.